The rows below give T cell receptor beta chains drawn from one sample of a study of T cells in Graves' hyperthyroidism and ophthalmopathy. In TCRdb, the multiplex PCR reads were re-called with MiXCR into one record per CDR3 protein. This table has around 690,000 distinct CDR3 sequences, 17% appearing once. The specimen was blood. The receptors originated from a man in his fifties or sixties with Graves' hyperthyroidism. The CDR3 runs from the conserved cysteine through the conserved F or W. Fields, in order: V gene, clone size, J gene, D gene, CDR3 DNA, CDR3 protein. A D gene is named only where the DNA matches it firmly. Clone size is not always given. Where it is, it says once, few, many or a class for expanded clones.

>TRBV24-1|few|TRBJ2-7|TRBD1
TGTGCCACCAGTGACCCGGGACAGGGCAACGAGCAGTACTTC
CATSDPGQGNEQYF
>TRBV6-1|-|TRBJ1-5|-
TGTGCCAGCAGTGCACAGGGTTGGAATCAGCCCCAGCATTTT
CASSAQGWNQPQHF
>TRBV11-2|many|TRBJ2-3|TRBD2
TGTGCCAGCAGCCGACGACTAGCTCAAACCCTCATGAATACGCAGTATTTT
CASSRRLAQTLMNTQYF
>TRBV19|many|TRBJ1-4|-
TGTGCCAGTAGTAGCCGGGAACCTAATGAAAAACTGTTTTTT
CASSSREPNEKLFF
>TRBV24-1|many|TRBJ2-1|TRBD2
TGTGCCACCAGTGATTCTCGGCTAGCGGGATCCTACGGTGAGCAGTTCTTC
CATSDSRLAGSYGEQFF
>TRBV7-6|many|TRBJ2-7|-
TGTGCCAGCACCGCAACAGTGGGAGAAGGCGAGCAGTACTTC
CASTATVGEGEQYF
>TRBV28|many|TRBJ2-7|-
TGTGCCAGCAGTTTATTGCTCTCCTACGAGCAGTACTTC
CASSLLLSYEQYF
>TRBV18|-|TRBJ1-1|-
TGTGCCAGCTCACCACCGCAACGTCGGGGGTATGGGGCTTTCTTT
CASSPPQRRGYGAFF
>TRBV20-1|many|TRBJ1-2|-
TGCAGTGCTAAACGAGGGGGGGGCGGTGGCTACACCTTC
CSAKRGGGGGYTF
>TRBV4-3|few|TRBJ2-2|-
TGCGCCAGCAGCCAAGCAGCTAGGGCAGACCCCACCGGGGAGCTGTTTTTT
CASSQAARADPTGELFF
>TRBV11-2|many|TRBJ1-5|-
TGTGCCAGCAGCTTAGATGGTGGAGGGAAGCAGCCCCAGCATTTT
CASSLDGGGKQPQHF
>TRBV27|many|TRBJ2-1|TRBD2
TGTGCCAGCAGTTGGGGGGGTATAATGAATGAGCAGTTCTTC
CASSWGGIMNEQFF
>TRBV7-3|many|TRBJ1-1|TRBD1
TGTGCCAGCAGCTACCGCCGGGACAGGGTCCCTGAAGCTTTCTTT
CASSYRRDRVPEAFF
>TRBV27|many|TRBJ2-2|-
TGTGCCGCGACGGACGGGACGAACACCGGGGAGCTGTTTTTT
CAATDGTNTGELFF
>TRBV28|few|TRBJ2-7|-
TGTGCCAGCAGTCAGGTATCAGGGCGACGCGAGCAGTACTTC
CASSQVSGRREQYF